This entry features one T cell receptor beta chain sequence. Its antigen is undetermined. This entry is derived from a study of shared clonotypes between healthy human individuals. Looking at the study overall: The donor pool was made up of a couple of women and a few men aged 18 to 49. Study results and caveats: The sampled material consisted only of blood, and tissue repertoires are likely to differ.

Healthy HIV-negative adults without recent acute infections or vaccinations served as donors. Naive CD45RA+ and memory CD45RA-negative subsets were split from CD4+ cells. The data were produced by immunoSEQ multiplex PCR, yet TCRdb's version contains in-frame clones alone and is incomplete. The sample records some 790,000 clones, around 70% being singletons. There are 17 residues in the CDR3. V was shortened by 6 bases and J by 2 bases, with 23 bases between the two germline ends. Germline V lookup: CDR1 LNHDA, CDR2 SQIVND (reference sequence). The sequence came from a woman in her twenties or thirties in good health. This chain connects TRBV19 to TRBJ2-7, with a weak D call TRBD1 (6 bases). Material for sequencing was memory CD4+ T cells sorted from blood. The subset was: CD45RA-negative fraction. The CDR3 loop reads CASSRGSGRGDAYEQYF. DNA of the CDR3: TGTGCCAGTAGCCGAGGGTCTGGCAGGGGAGACGCCTACGAGCAGTACTTC. Combining the CDR3 with reference TRBV19 and TRBJ2-7 gives the whole variable domain DGGITQSPKYLFRKEGQNVTLSCEQNLNHDAMYWYRQDPGQGLRLIYYSQIVNDFQKGDIAEGYSVSREKKESFPLTVTSAQKNPTAFYLCASSRGSGRGDAYEQYFGPGTRLTVT.